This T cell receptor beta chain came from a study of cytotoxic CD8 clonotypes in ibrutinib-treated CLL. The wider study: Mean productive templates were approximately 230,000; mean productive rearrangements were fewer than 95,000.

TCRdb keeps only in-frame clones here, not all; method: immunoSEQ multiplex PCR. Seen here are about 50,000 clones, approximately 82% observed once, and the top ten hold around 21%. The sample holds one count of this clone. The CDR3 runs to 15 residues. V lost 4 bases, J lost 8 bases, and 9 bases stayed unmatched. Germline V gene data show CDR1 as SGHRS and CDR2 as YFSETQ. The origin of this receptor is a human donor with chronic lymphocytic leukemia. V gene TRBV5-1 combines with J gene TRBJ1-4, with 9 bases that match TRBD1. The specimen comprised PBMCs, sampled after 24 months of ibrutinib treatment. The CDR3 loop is CASSTLPGQGEKLFF. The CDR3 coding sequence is TGCGCCAGCAGCACGTTACCGGGACAGGGAGAAAAACTGTTTTTT.